The TCR beta chain under discussion was sequenced for a study of radiation and T cells in renal cell carcinoma. Measured with immunoSEQ multiplex PCR; TCRdb has only the in-frame clones, and not every one. The sample includes about 91,000 clones, about four fifths seen only once; the top ten take 5% to 8%. The time point is: baseline pretreatment blood. Treatment here: 15 Gy SBRT to primary tumor, nephrectomy 4 weeks later. Clear cell pathology was present in this patient's renal cell carcinoma. Study-level results: Top tumor clonotypes rose in blood 2 weeks post-radiation, then contracted.

Germline assignment: CDR1 LNHDA and CDR2 SQIVND (reference sequence). The CDR3 is 15 residues long. V lost 3 bases, J lost 1 base, and 12 bases lay in between. As for this clone: What it binds is unknown.

The genes are TRBV19 and TRBJ1-1; tentative D call: TRBD1 (6 bases). The source was blood, collected from a patient whose treatment included radiotherapy and nephrectomy. The TCR was taken from a man aged 60-69 years with renal cell carcinoma. The CDR3 bases are TGTGCCAGTAGTATGAACAGGGCCTCGAACACTGAAGCTTTCTTT. It translates to CASSMNRASNTEAFF.